This entry lists 32 T cell receptor beta chains sequenced from one sample in a study of technical replicates of blood from a few donors. The protocol was immunoSEQ multiplex PCR, while the TCRdb copy is restricted to in-frame clones and leaves out a portion. The sample has approximately 81,000 clones, approximately 78% seen once. Sequenced input: PBMCs. Receptors originate from a human donor in good health. Some clones in this sample may be carry-over from other donors' samples.

This chain uses TRBV7-9 with TRBJ2-2; D gene unclear. This CDR3 region has 16 residues. The germline V and J ends were trimmed by 0 bases and 2 bases, with 10 bases remaining between them. CDR1 is SEHNR and CDR2 is FQNEAQ in the germline V gene (reference sequence). The DNA for the CDR3 is TGTGCCAGCAGCTTAGCGACTGGCGGAAACACCGGGGAGCTGTTTTTT. Its translation is CASSLATGGNTGELFF.

V and J are TRBV11-2 and TRBJ1-5, with a weak D call TRBD1 (5 bases). Per germline, CDR1 SGHAT and CDR2 FQNNGV. The CDR3 extends over 15 amino acids. Deletions cut 0 bases from V and 4 bases from J, with 10 bases between. The CDR3 loop is CASSLDSSGNQPQHF. Here the CDR3 DNA reads TGTGCCAGCAGCTTAGATTCGTCAGGGAATCAGCCCCAGCATTTT.

V usage is TRBV7-3 and J usage is TRBJ1-3; D possibly corresponds to TRBD1 (5 bases). The CDR3 has 15 amino acids. The germline CDR1 and CDR2 sequences are SGHTA and FQGTGA. V lost 2 bases and J 0 bases, leaving 8 bases between the germline ends. The CDR3 loop reads CASSLQGDSGNTIYF. CDR3 sequence (DNA): TGTGCCAGCAGCTTACAGGGCGACTCTGGAAACACCATATATTTT.

This chain joins TRBV10-3 and TRBJ2-1; 10 nucleotides align to TRBD2. Germline V gene lookup returns CDR1 ENHRY and CDR2 SYGVKD. This CDR3 region has 13 residues. V was pared by 10 bases and J by 8 bases, with 8 bases of the junction left unmatched. CDR3 nucleotide sequence: TGTGCCACGCTAGCGGGGGTCGAGGATGAGCAGTTCTTC. Protein product: CATLAGVEDEQFF.

J is TRBJ2-5 and V is TRBV18; 8 bases fit TRBD2. This CDR3 spans 15 amino acids. With V trimmed by 5 bases and J by 5 bases, 10 bases remained unmatched. Germline values: CDR1 KGHSH, CDR2 LQKENI. This CDR3 reads CASSMTPGGAETQYF. In DNA form, the CDR3 reads TGTGCCAGCTCAATGACTCCCGGGGGGGCGGAGACCCAGTACTTC.

The chain employs TRBV6-5 and TRBJ1-1; the D is unclear. The CDR3 runs to 15 residues. Trimming took 4 bases from V and 3 from J, leaving 15 bases between them. CDR1 and CDR2 (germline): MNHEY, SVGAGI. The CDR3: CASSSRYGGYTEAFF. The DNA of the CDR3 is TGTGCCAGCAGTTCACGATATGGAGGCTACACTGAAGCTTTCTTT.

The V gene is TRBV20-1, the J gene TRBJ2-3; D is uncertain. Germline CDR1 and CDR2: DFQATT and SNEGSKA (reference sequence). Deletions cut 1 base from V and 6 bases from J, with 5 bases between. The CDR3 has 11 residues. CDR3 amino acids: CSARVEDTQYF. The CDR3 nucleotides are TGCAGTGCTAGAGTAGAGGATACGCAGTATTTT.

The chain uses TRBV29-1 and TRBJ2-1, with 7 bases aligning to TRBD2. Germline V gene lookup returns CDR1 SQVTM and CDR2 ANQGSEA. CDR3 size: 12 residues. V was pared by 7 bases and J by 14 bases, with 14 bases of the junction left unmatched. The chain's CDR3 is CSAPRLFGGEFF. The CDR3 region has the DNA TGCAGCGCTCCAAGGCTCTTTGGGGGGGAGTTCTTC.

J is TRBJ2-5 and V is TRBV4-3; the match to TRBD2 covers 14 bases. CDR1 is LGHNA, CDR2 YSLEER, per germline. Germline trimming cut 4 bases from V and 9 bases from J; bases unmatched to any gene: 10. The CDR3 consists of 16 residues. For the CDR3, the DNA is TGCGCCAGCAGCCGAGGACTAGCGGGGGGCGGCGAGGCCCAGTACTTC. This translates into CASSRGLAGGGEAQYF.

The chain joins TRBV7-9 to TRBJ2-5, with TRBD2 matching over 7 bases. Germline V gene data show CDR1 as SEHNR and CDR2 as FQNEAQ (reference sequence). The trim removed 7 bases at V and 5 bases at J, leaving 7 bases unmatched. CDR3 length equals 13 residues. The DNA for the CDR3 is TGTGCCAGCAACCTGTTGGGGGGGGAGACCCAGTACTTC. Amino acid sequence: CASNLLGGETQYF.

The rearrangement joins TRBV29-1 to TRBJ1-2; D is perhaps TRBD1 (6 bases). The CDR3 is made up of 12 amino acids. Germline V gene data show CDR1 as SQVTM and CDR2 as ANQGSEA. Trimming pared 2 bases from V and 13 bases from J, leaving 17 bases between. As DNA, the CDR3 is TGCAGCGTTGAATCCCCTCGACAGGCATGCACCTTC. Translated: CSVESPRQACTF.

The chain carries TRBV5-1 and TRBJ2-3; 8 positions agree with TRBD1. Trimming took 1 base from V and 6 from J; bases not matched to a gene: 4. The CDR3 spans 14 residues. Germline CDR1 reads SGHRS; CDR2 reads YFSETQ. CDR3 sequence: CASSLQGARDTQYF. DNA of the CDR3: TGCGCCAGCAGCTTGCAGGGGGCAAGGGATACGCAGTATTTT.

In its sample, this clone was seen a few times. The chain couples TRBV5-1 to TRBJ2-7, with TRBD1 matching 8 bases. The CDR3 consists of 12 residues. Germline V lookup: CDR1 SGHRS, CDR2 YFSETQ. V lost 4 bases and J lost 5; bases outside the gene matches: 2. CDR3 nucleotides: TGCGCCAGCAGCAAGACAGGGGACGAGCAGTACTTC. It translates to CASSKTGDEQYF.

The chain recombines TRBV19 with TRBJ1-2; D perhaps matches TRBD1 (6 bases). Germline values: CDR1 LNHDA, CDR2 SQIVND (reference sequence). The CDR3 has 13 residues. The V end was cut by 6 bases, the J end by 0 bases, with 8 bases between. The CDR3 loop is CASRTGANYGYTF. The CDR3 coding sequence is TGTGCCAGTAGGACAGGCGCTAACTATGGCTACACCTTC.

V usage is TRBV4-2 and J usage is TRBJ2-3, with no clear D. Germline values: CDR1 LGHNA, CDR2 YNFKEQ. The CDR3 runs to 13 residues. Trimming took off 3 bases at V and 2 bases at J, with 6 bases between the two ends. CDR3 DNA sequence: TGTGCCAGCAGCCAGGCATTCACAGATACGCAGTATTTT. Translated, it gives CASSQAFTDTQYF.

The rearrangement links TRBV4-3 to TRBJ2-7, with 8 bases matching TRBD2. The CDR3 consists of 15 residues. CDR1 and CDR2 from the germline V gene are LGHNA and YSLEER. Unmatched junction bases numbered 5, after V lost 0 bases and J lost 4 bases. CDR3 DNA: TGCGCCAGCAGCCAAGATCGGGGGGGGGATTACGAGCAGTACTTC. Protein product: CASSQDRGGDYEQYF.

This clone appeared once. The rearrangement uses TRBV4-1 and TRBJ1-5, with D perhaps matching TRBD1 (6 bases). CDR3 length: 14 amino acids. The germline V gene has CDR1 MGHRA and CDR2 YSYEKL. V gave up 5 bases and J gave up 4 bases, with 12 bases separating them. The CDR3 DNA reads TGCGCCAGCAGCGCCACAGGGACAAATCAGCCCCAGCATTTT. It yields the protein CASSATGTNQPQHF.

J is TRBJ2-1 and V is TRBV7-3; tentatively, D is TRBD2 (5 bases). Germline loops: CDR1 SGHTA, CDR2 FQGTGA. This CDR3 has 15 amino acids. V was shortened by 4 bases and J by 6 bases, with 16 bases between the two germline ends. CDR3 in amino acids: CASSSEGPWGNEQFF. The CDR3 DNA follows: TGTGCCAGCAGCTCAGAGGGTCCTTGGGGCAATGAGCAGTTCTTC.

This clone turned up a few times. V usage is TRBV4-1 and J usage is TRBJ2-1; D is possibly TRBD2 (5 bases). Trimming left V 0 bases short and J 3 bases short, with 15 bases between. This CDR3 region has 17 residues. Per germline, CDR1 MGHRA and CDR2 YSYEKL. The DNA of the CDR3 is TGCGCCAGCAGCCAAGATCAAGTGGTAGCGCGCTACAATGAGCAGTTCTTC. As protein: CASSQDQVVARYNEQFF.

This chain joins TRBV30 and TRBJ2-1; TRBD2 matches 8 bases. The germline V gene encodes CDR1 GTSNPN and CDR2 SVGIG (reference sequence). This CDR3 region has 15 residues. After removal of 0 bases from V and 2 bases from J, the junction contained 3 bases not matched to a gene. Here the CDR3 reads CAWSVQLAAYNEQFF. CDR3 DNA: TGTGCCTGGAGTGTACAACTAGCGGCCTACAATGAGCAGTTCTTC. Supplemented by reference TRBV30 and TRBJ2-1, the full variable domain reads SQTIHQWPATLVQPVGSPLSLECTVEGTSNPNLYWYRQAAGRGLQLLFYSVGIGQISSEVPQNLSASRPQDRQFILSSKKLLLSDSGFYLCAWSVQLAAYNEQFFGPGTRLTVL.

The genes are TRBV2 and TRBJ2-7; 8 positions agree with TRBD1. This CDR3 comprises 15 residues. V lost 1 base, J lost 6 bases, and 8 bases stayed unmatched. Germline assignment: CDR1 SNHLY and CDR2 FYNNEI. CDR3 bases: TGTGCCAGCAGTGAAGATTGGACAGGGACTGGCGAGCAGTACTTC. As protein: CASSEDWTGTGEQYF.

In its sample, this clone was seen a few times. The rearrangement links TRBV6-1 to TRBJ2-5, with TRBD1 matching 10 bases. Per germline, CDR1 MNHNS and CDR2 SASEGT. V shed 6 bases, J shed 4 bases, and the junction held 5 bases outside the gene matches. CDR3 size: 14 residues. CDR3 protein: CASRGTGDRETQYF. CDR3 nucleotides: TGTGCCAGCAGGGGGACAGGGGATAGAGAGACCCAGTACTTC.

For the CDR3, the DNA is TGTGCCAGTACCCAACGGGACAGTGAGACCCAGTACTTC. Translated, it gives CASTQRDSETQYF. The V gene is TRBV19, the J gene TRBJ2-5; 7 bases fit TRBD1. CDR1 is LNHDA and CDR2 is SQIVND in the germline V gene (reference sequence). The CDR3 totals 13 residues. J lost 5 bases, V lost 7 bases, and 7 bases had no gene match.

The chain uses TRBV4-1 and TRBJ2-5, with 8 bases that match TRBD1. Per germline, CDR1 MGHRA and CDR2 YSYEKL. Trimming removed 4 bases from V and 5 bases from J; junction bases left unmatched: 9. CDR3 length equals 15 residues. CDR3 bases: TGCGCCAGCAGCCGGATCACAGGGGGACGGGAGACCCAGTACTTC. This encodes CASSRITGGRETQYF.

This chain connects TRBV2 to TRBJ1-2; 8 nucleotides agree with TRBD1. V shed 5 bases and J 8 bases; nucleotides not matched to a gene: 7. This CDR3 is 13 amino acids long. Looked up from germline, CDR1 is SNHLY and CDR2 is FYNNEI. The CDR3 sequence: CASSLDRVKGYTF. The CDR3 DNA sequence: TGTGCCAGCAGTTTGGACAGGGTCAAAGGCTACACCTTC.

This rearrangement joins TRBV7-9 to TRBJ2-7; TRBD2 aligns across 7 bases. The CDR3 loop spans 13 amino acids. V shed 4 bases, J shed 5 bases, and the junction held 5 bases outside the gene matches. The germline V gene encodes CDR1 SEHNR and CDR2 FQNEAQ (reference sequence). CDR3 bases: TGTGCCAGCAGCTCGGGGAGGGCCCACGAGCAGTACTTC. Protein: CASSSGRAHEQYF.

The chain is built from TRBV19 and TRBJ1-2; 9 bases line up with TRBD1. CDR1 and CDR2 from the germline V gene are LNHDA and SQIVND (reference sequence). This CDR3 comprises 17 residues. V lost 1 base to trimming and J lost 4 bases; unmatched junction nucleotides: 10. DNA of the CDR3: TGTGCCAGTAGTATAGCCCTGCGGGGGACAGGGATCTATGGCTACACCTTC. This encodes CASSIALRGTGIYGYTF. Full variable domain (missing parts from reference TRBV19 and TRBJ1-2): DGGITQSPKYLFRKEGQNVTLSCEQNLNHDAMYWYRQDPGQGLRLIYYSQIVNDFQKGDIAEGYSVSREKKESFPLTVTSAQKNPTAFYLCASSIALRGTGIYGYTFGSGTRLTVV.

V and J are TRBV18 and TRBJ1-1; D is unresolved. This CDR3 has 13 amino acids. The V end was cut by 3 bases, the J end by 1 base, with 6 bases between. Germline V gene data show CDR1 as KGHSH and CDR2 as LQKENI. CDR3 nucleotide sequence: TGTGCCAGCTCACCGGAGGGGAACACTGAAGCTTTCTTT. Amino acid sequence: CASSPEGNTEAFF.

The chain has TRBV11-3 and TRBJ2-7, with TRBD2 as a possible D gene (6 bases). The CDR3 runs 15 residues. The germline V gene has CDR1 SGHNT and CDR2 YENEEA. V lost 5 bases to trimming and J lost 0 bases, with 14 bases between them. CDR3 DNA: TGTGCCAGCAGCCGGGACTCGTCGAGCTCCTACGAGCAGTACTTC. It codes for CASSRDSSSSYEQYF.

This clone was detected many times. The chain couples TRBV25-1 to TRBJ1-5; 8 bases line up with TRBD1. The V gene's germline CDR1 is MGHDK and CDR2 SYGVNS. There are 14 residues in the CDR3. CDR3 amino acids: CAAGAGGPCQPQHF. The CDR3 DNA reads TGTGCGGCAGGGGCAGGGGGCCCGTGTCAGCCCCAGCATTTT.

The chain is built from TRBV5-8 and TRBJ2-7, with 8 bases aligning to TRBD2. Germline trimming cut 4 bases from V and 3 bases from J; bases unmatched to any gene: 6. Germline-derived CDR1 and CDR2 are SGHTS and YDEGEE. This CDR3 is built from 14 residues. CDR3 sequence reads: CASSRPGLVYEQYF. As DNA, the CDR3 is TGTGCCAGCAGCCGGCCGGGACTAGTCTACGAGCAGTACTTC.

This chain connects TRBV29-1 to TRBJ2-1, with D possibly TRBD1 on 6 matching bases. The CDR3 is 17 residues long. In germline, CDR1 is SQVTM, CDR2 ANQGSEA. V lost 7 bases and J lost 8, with 30 bases in between. The CDR3 nucleotides read TGCAGCGCCGGGGCTGTTTTGGGGGCCCGAGCGTTTGATGAGCAGTTCTTC. It codes for CSAGAVLGARAFDEQFF.